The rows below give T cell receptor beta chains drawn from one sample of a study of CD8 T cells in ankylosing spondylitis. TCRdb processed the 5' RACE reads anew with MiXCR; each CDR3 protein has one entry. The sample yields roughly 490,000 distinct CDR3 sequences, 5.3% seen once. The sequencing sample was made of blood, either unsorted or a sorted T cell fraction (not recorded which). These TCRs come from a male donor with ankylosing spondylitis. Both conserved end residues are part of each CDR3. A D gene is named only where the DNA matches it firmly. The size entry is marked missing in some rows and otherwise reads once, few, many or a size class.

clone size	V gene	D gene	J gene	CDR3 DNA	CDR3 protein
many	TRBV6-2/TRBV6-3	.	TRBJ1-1	TGTGCCAGCAGTTATGAAGGGTTCACTGAAGCTTTCTTT	CASSYEGFTEAFF
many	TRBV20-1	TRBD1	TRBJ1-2	TGCAGCGCTAGCCCCGGACAGGGCTATGGCTACACCTTC	CSASPGQGYGYTF
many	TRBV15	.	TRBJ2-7	TGTGCCACCAGCAGCCTGACAAGTTTATCCTACGAGCAGTACTTC	CATSSLTSLSYEQYF
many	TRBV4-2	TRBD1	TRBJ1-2	TGTGCCAGCAGCCAAGTTTCCGGGACAGGGACGACGCCTAACTATGGCTACACCTTC	CASSQVSGTGTTPNYGYTF
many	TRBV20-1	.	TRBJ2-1	TGCAGTGCTCTTAAGCGGGTGAGCTCCTACAATGAGCAGTTCTTC	CSALKRVSSYNEQFF
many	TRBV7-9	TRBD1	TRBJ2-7	TGTGCCAGCAGCATTTTTGACAGGGATGGCACCTACGAGCAGTACTTC	CASSIFDRDGTYEQYF
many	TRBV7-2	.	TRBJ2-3	TGTGCCAGCAGCGTACCTTCCCTTTATACGCAGTATTTT	CASSVPSLYTQYF
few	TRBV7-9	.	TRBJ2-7	TGTGCCAGCAGCTTCTCCAGGGATTCCTACGAGCAGTACTTC	CASSFSRDSYEQYF
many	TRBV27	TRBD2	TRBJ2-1	TGTGCCAGCAGGGGACTAGATTACAATGAGCAGTTCTTC	CASRGLDYNEQFF
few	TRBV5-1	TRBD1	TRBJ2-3	TGCGCCAGCAGGACCGCAGGGGGCGCGGGCACAGATACGCAGTATTTT	CASRTAGGAGTDTQYF
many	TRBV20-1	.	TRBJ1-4	TGCAGTGCTAGAGGTTGGGAAGTCGTCGGGAAACTGTTTTTT	CSARGWEVVGKLFF
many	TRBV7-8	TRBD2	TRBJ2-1	TGTGCCAGCAGCTCACCGACTTGGACTAGCTTTGGCAATGAGCAGTTCTTC	CASSSPTWTSFGNEQFF
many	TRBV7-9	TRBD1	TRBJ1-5	TGTGCCAGCAGCTTAGGGGACAGGGACAATCAGCCCCAGCATTTT	CASSLGDRDNQPQHF
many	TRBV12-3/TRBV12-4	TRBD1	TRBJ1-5	TGTGCCAGCAGCCCTACCCCAAGAGCGGGACAGAATCAGCCCCAGCATTTT	CASSPTPRAGQNQPQHF
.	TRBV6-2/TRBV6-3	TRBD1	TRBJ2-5	TGTGCCAGCAGGAGGCCCGGGACAGGAGGAGAGACCCAGTACTTC	CASRRPGTGGETQYF
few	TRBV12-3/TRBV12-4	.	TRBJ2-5	TGTGCCAGCAGCCCATGGGGGGGGGCAGAGACCCAGTACTTC	CASSPWGGAETQYF
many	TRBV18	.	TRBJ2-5	TGTGCCAGCTCACCAGCGGGGCAAGAGACCCAGTACTTC	CASSPAGQETQYF
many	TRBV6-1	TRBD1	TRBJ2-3	TGTGCCAGCAGGTCGGCAACAGGGGCCGCAGATACGCAGTATTTT	CASRSATGAADTQYF
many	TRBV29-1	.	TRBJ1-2	TGCAGCGTTGAAGGGACAGACTATGGCTACACCTTC	CSVEGTDYGYTF
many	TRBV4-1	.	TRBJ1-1	TGCGCCAGCAGCCAAGATAGCAGAAGTACTATGAACACTGAAGCTTTCTTT	CASSQDSRSTMNTEAFF
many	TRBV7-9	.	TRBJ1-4	TGTGCCAGCAGCCCAGACAGAATCCTAAATGAAAAACTGTTTTTT	CASSPDRILNEKLFF
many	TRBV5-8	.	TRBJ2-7	TGTGCCAGCAGCTTGATAGCCTTGGGCGAGCAGTACTTC	CASSLIALGEQYF
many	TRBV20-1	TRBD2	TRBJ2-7	TGCAGTGGAGAAGGGCCCACTAGCGCGTATCCCTACGAGCAGTACTTC	CSGEGPTSAYPYEQYF
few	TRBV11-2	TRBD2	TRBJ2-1	TGTGCCAGCAGCTCCTCCCTCTTCTCAGCGGGGGGAAGGAGTGAGCAGTTCTTC	CASSSSLFSAGGRSEQFF
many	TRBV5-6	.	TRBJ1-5	TGTGCCAGCAGCTTGTTAAGAAGCAATCAGCCCCAGCATTTT	CASSLLRSNQPQHF
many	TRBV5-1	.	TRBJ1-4	TGCGCCAGCAGCGTACCTGGGGGAATGGGAGAAAAACTGTTTTTT	CASSVPGGMGEKLFF
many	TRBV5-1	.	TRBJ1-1	TGCGCCAGCAGCTTATCAGGGGCCTTCTTCAACACTGAAGCTTTCTTT	CASSLSGAFFNTEAFF
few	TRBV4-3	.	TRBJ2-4	TGCGCCAGCAGCCAAGGAGTTGCGGGATTCAAAAACATTCAGTACTTC	CASSQGVAGFKNIQYF
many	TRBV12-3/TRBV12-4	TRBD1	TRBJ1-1	TGTGCCAGCGGTCTTACCGGAGGACAGGGGGCCACTGAAGCTTTCTTT	CASGLTGGQGATEAFF
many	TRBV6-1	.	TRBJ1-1	TGTGCCAGCAGCCCAACTCCAGGCCCCAGGATAGCTTTCTTT	CASSPTPGPRIAFF
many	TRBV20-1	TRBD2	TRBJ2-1	TGCAGTGCTAGAGTTATAGCGGGGTACAATGAGCAGTTCTTC	CSARVIAGYNEQFF
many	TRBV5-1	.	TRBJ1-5	TGCGCCAGCAGCTTGCAGGCAGGTATCCTTGATCAGCCCCAGCATTTT	CASSLQAGILDQPQHF
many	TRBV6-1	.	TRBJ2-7	TGTGCCAGCATCCCCTTAGGGGGAACACACGAGCAGTACTTC	CASIPLGGTHEQYF
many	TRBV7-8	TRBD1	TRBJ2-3	TGTGCCAGCAGCTTAGTGGGGACAGGGCCGGCAGATACGCAGTATTTT	CASSLVGTGPADTQYF
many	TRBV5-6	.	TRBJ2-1	TGTGCCAGCAGCTGGGGGCAGCGCCGGTTCTTC	CASSWGQRRFF
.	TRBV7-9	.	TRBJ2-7	TGTGCCAGCAGTGGGGTGCGGCGCTCCGAGCAGTACTTC	CASSGVRRSEQYF
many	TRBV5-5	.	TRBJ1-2	TGTGCCAGCAGCTCCTCGACAGCAGGAAACTATGGCTACACCTTC	CASSSSTAGNYGYTF
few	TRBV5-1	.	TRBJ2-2	TGCGCCAGCACCCGAGGACACACCGGGGAGCTGTTTTTT	CASTRGHTGELFF
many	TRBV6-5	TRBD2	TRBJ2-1	TGTGCCAGCAGTTACCGTTTTATGTTGGCGGGGGGCACGAATGAGCAGTTCTTC	CASSYRFMLAGGTNEQFF
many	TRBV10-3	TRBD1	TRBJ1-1	TGTGCCATCAGTGAGCCCTATACAGGGGGCGGTACTGAAGCTTTCTTT	CAISEPYTGGGTEAFF
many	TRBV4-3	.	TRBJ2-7	TGCGCCAGCAGCCAAGATCAGGTCTCGGGCTACGAGCAGTACTTC	CASSQDQVSGYEQYF
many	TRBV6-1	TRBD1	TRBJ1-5	TGTGCCAGCAGGCAGACAGGGGGGCCTCAGCCCCAGCATTTT	CASRQTGGPQPQHF
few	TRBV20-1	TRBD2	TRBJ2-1	TGCAGTGCTAGAGCAGCGGGAGCCCCTAATGAGCAGTTCTTC	CSARAAGAPNEQFF
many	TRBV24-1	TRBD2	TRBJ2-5	TGTGCCACCAGTGATCTCCAGGGCGGGGGAGAGACCCAGTACTTC	CATSDLQGGGETQYF
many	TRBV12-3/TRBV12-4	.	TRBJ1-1	TGTGCCAGCACTTCAAGAACTGAAGCTTTCTTT	CASTSRTEAFF
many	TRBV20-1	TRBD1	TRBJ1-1	TGCAGTGCTAGCGGACAGGGCACTGAAGCTTTCTTT	CSASGQGTEAFF
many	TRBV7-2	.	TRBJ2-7	TGTGCCAGCAGCCTCAGGGACGCATACGAGCAGTACTTC	CASSLRDAYEQYF
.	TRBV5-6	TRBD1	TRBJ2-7	TGTGCCAGCAGCTTCGGGACAGGGTTCCCCTACGAGCAGTACTTC	CASSFGTGFPYEQYF
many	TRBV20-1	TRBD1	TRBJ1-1	TGCAGTCTCGGTCCATCTCTACAGGGGAGGACTGAAGCTTTCTTT	CSLGPSLQGRTEAFF
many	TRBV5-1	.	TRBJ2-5	TGCGCCAGCAGCCCAAGTTCGGGGTATGGGGAGACCCAGTACTTC	CASSPSSGYGETQYF
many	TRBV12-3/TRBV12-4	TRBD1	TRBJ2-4	TGTGCCAGCAGTCCACCTTGGGACAGGACCATTCAGTACTTC	CASSPPWDRTIQYF
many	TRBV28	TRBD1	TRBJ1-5	TGTGCCAGCAGTGTGGACAGGGGGCAACAGCCCCAGCATTTT	CASSVDRGQQPQHF
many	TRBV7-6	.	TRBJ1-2	TGTGCCAGCAGCTTAGGGCCCGTAGACAATCCCAACTATGGCTACACCTTC	CASSLGPVDNPNYGYTF
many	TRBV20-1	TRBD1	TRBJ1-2	TGCAGTCAAGCACCGGGACAGGGGGCCTTCGGCTACACCTTC	CSQAPGQGAFGYTF
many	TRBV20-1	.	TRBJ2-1	TGCAGTGCCCCATGGGCAGGGTCCTACAATGAGCAGTTCTTC	CSAPWAGSYNEQFF
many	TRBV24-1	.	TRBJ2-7	TGTGCCACCAGTGATGGGATGTACTACGAGCAGTACTTC	CATSDGMYYEQYF
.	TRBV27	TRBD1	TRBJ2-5	TGTGCCAGCAGAGAACTTCAGGGGGCTGAGGAGACCCAGTACTTC	CASRELQGAEETQYF